This TCR beta chain was identified during a study of blood T cells in healthy people across ages (dated by TCRdb to the mid-2010s). About the full investigation: In model experiments, roughly one uniquely barcoded TCR beta cDNA molecule per two T cells was captured by template switching. Age-related changes in TCR beta repertoire diversity were measured in the study by deep sequencing normalized with unique cDNA molecular identifiers. The donors were split into four age groups: young (average 16 years), middle-aged (nearly 40), aged (about 56) and long-lived (82). To avoid experimental bias, donors of different ages were spread randomly across the sequencing lanes. The study analyzed two additional independent replicas of 1 million unique cDNA reads from the same blood draw for two donors, one aged 18 to 30 and one aged 80 or older.

The protocol used for the library was 5' RACE. The sequencer listed for this sample is Illumina HiSeq 2500. A second 7 to 11 cycle PCR used a sample-barcoded 5' primer and a J-beta primer mix. A template-switch 5' adaptor carrying 12 random nucleotides introduced a unique molecular identifier onto each TCR beta cDNA molecule. Each sample yielded at least 3 million CDR3-containing paired-end reads. First-strand cDNA was synthesized from all RNA with the Mint cDNA synthesis kit, primed by a TRBC-specific oligonucleotide. Following uracil-DNA glycosylase treatment, all cDNA underwent a first 18-cycle PCR with the universal primers M1SS and BC2_uni_R. In the authors' own workflow: Normalization of each sample was performed by random selection of 1 million high-quality reads, each carrying a distinct molecular identifier. Reads sharing molecular identifiers were discarded rather than binned into consensus sequences. MiTCR, run with a Q25 quality threshold and the strictest error-elimination algorithm, handled CDR3 identification, clonotype clustering and error correction. A nonparametric unseen species model with Euler transformation was used to estimate lower-bound total TCR beta diversity. TCRdb reanalyzed the raw reads on its own, using fastp at Q25 for trimming and MiXCR for clone calling, and kept in-frame beta chains. Each CDR3 protein appears once, grouped with its most common genes and DNA. The V and J calls were determined by TCRdb, not by the authors. In all, the sample holds roughly 2 million distinct CDR3 sequences, and around half of those were seen once. The ten most abundant clones make up around 2.1% of the sample.

In this sample, this clonotype turned up many times. The antigen this receptor binds is unknown. No much larger clone exists at a distance of one base, and base qualities are not known. The study at large found these results: The CMV infection status of donors was not known, potentially confounding age-related changes in expanded clonotypes. A strong correlation was found between observed TCR beta diversity and the percentage of naive T cells measured by flow cytometry. Conclusive comparison of naive and antigen-experienced compartments was prevented by the profiling of bulk unsorted PBMCs. Total diversity estimates from one million sequenced T cells were considered lower bounds and underestimates. As age increased, observed TCR beta diversity per million T cells dropped in a roughly linear way, and a significant reduction was already evident by age 40. Compared with the aged group, more naive CD4+ T cells, fewer expanded clones and increased TCR diversity were shown by the long-lived group, suggesting age selection.

The donors were roughly 40 Caucasian individuals from Russia, aged roughly 6 to 100 years, who were systemically healthy. Each donor gave around 9.5 milliliters of peripheral blood, collected into EDTA-treated Vacutainer tubes. Ficoll-Paque density-gradient centrifugation was used to isolate PBMCs, with at least 7 million per sample. Total RNA, at least 6 micrograms per sample, was extracted from PBMCs with Trizol reagent. The percentages of naive CD45RAhigh/CD27high T cells were determined by flow cytometry on a PBMC aliquot from every donor. Input material: blood. The sequence derives from a woman between 40 and 55 years old in good health.

The CDR3 protein sequence reads: CASSYGGGDTQYF. The sequence in DNA is TGTGCCAGCAGTTATGGGGGAGGAGATACGCAGTATTTT. The chain is assembled from TRBV12-3 or TRBV12-4 and TRBJ2-3; the D gene is perhaps TRBD2, on 6 matching bases. A distance of 10 bases separates the germline ends of V and J, which lose 4 bases and 5 bases respectively. The CDR3 numbers 13 residues from cysteine through phenylalanine. Just CDR3 DNA is preserved here, 39 bases in frame from base 1.